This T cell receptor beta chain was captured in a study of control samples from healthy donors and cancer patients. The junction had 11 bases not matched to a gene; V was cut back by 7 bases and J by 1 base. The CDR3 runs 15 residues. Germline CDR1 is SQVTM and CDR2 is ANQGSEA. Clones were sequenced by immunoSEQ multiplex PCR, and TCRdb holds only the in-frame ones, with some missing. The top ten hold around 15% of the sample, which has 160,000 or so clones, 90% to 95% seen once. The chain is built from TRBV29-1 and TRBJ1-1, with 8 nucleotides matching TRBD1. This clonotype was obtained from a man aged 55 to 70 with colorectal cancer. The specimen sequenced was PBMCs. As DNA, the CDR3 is TGCAGCGGTCAACCCCGTGGGACAGGGAACACTGAAGCTTTCTTT. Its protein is CSGQPRGTGNTEAFF.